The 25 T cell receptor beta chains reported below all come from one sample, sequenced in a study of T cells in Graves' hyperthyroidism and ophthalmopathy. It was RNA transcripts that yielded the amplified TCR beta CDR3 regions. Using the HTBI primer set, a first-round RT-PCR was run on the TCR CDR3. TCRdb reanalysed the multiplex PCR reads using MiXCR and keeps one entry per CDR3 protein. The sample holds a few hundred thousand distinct CDR3 sequences, around 16% seen once. The sample comprised blood. These receptors were obtained from a woman in her twenties or thirties with Graves' hyperthyroidism.

V gene TRBV7-9 combines with J gene TRBJ2-1; weak D call: TRBD2 (6 bases). V gave up 5 bases and J gave up 3 bases, with 17 bases separating them. The CDR3 runs to 16 residues. Germline lookup yields CDR1 SEHNR and CDR2 FQNEAQ (reference sequence). The CDR3 protein is CASSPGGIKLYNEQFF. The DNA for the CDR3 is TGTGCCAGCAGCCCTGGCGGGATCAAACTCTACAATGAGCAGTTCTTC.

Notes on this clonotype: This could be a read error, since a much larger clone is one nucleotide away. The genes are TRBV28 and TRBJ2-5; no clear D. Germline-derived CDR1 and CDR2 are MDHEN and SYDVKM. The V and J ends lost 5 bases and 2 bases respectively, with 12 bases between them. This CDR3 spans 14 amino acids. The CDR3, as DNA: TGTGCCAGCAGTCTTTGGACCGTACAAGAGACCCAGTACTTC. Residues: CASSLWTVQETQYF.

This chain connects TRBV27 to TRBJ2-1, with D perhaps TRBD1 (5 bases). This CDR3 region has 12 residues. Trimming pared 5 bases from V and 13 bases from J, leaving 15 bases between. The germline gives CDR1 MNHEY, CDR2 SMNVEV (reference sequence). CDR3 DNA: TGTGCCAGCAGTCATGGGCAAAGGGGCCAGTTCTTC. Encoded protein: CASSHGQRGQFF.

This clonotype was recorded at least ten times. The CDR3 DNA is TGTGCCAGCAGCCCCCCGGGGGCGAACACCGGGGAGCTGTTTTTT. It specifies CASSPPGANTGELFF. This chain connects TRBV7-2 to TRBJ2-2; weak D call: TRBD2 (6 bases). V gave up 5 bases and J gave up 0 bases, with 10 bases separating them. This CDR3 has 15 residues. The germline CDR1 and CDR2 sequences are SGHTA and FQGNSA.

This clonotype was counted only a few times. The CDR3: CASSLASSGLMGGNTIYF. The DNA for the CDR3 is TGCGCCAGCAGCTTGGCTTCCTCCGGATTGATGGGTGGAAACACCATATATTTT. The V gene is TRBV5-1, the J gene TRBJ1-3; no clear D. The V gene lost 0 bases and the J gene lost 3 bases, with 19 bases spanning the gap. Looked up from germline, CDR1 is SGHRS and CDR2 is YFSETQ. This CDR3 region has 18 residues.

This clonotype has ten or more counts. The V call is TRBV7-3, the J call TRBJ2-3; TRBD2 aligns across 9 bases. The V and J ends lost 1 base and 4 bases, in that order; junction bases with no gene match: 9. Germline V CDR1 and CDR2: SGHTA, FQGTGA. The CDR3 extends over 17 amino acids. The CDR3 DNA follows: TGTGCCAGCAGCTTAATGGCTAGCGGGACCTCCTCAGATACGCAGTATTTT. It is translated as CASSLMASGTSSDTQYF.

This clonotype was recorded many times. The chain has TRBV3-1 and TRBJ1-1; 8 positions agree with TRBD1. The CDR3 spans 17 residues. V shed 2 bases, J shed 0 bases, and the junction held 8 bases outside the gene matches. Germline lookup yields CDR1 LGHDT and CDR2 YNNKEL (reference sequence). The CDR3 here is CASSQLGTGKLNTEAFF. CDR3 bases: TGTGCCAGCAGCCAACTTGGGACAGGCAAACTGAACACTGAAGCTTTCTTT.

The chain combines TRBV6-2 or TRBV6-3 with TRBJ2-1, with D unclear. Germline-derived CDR1 and CDR2 are MNHEY and SVGEGT. CDR3 size: 15 residues. Deletions cut 5 bases from V and 0 bases from J, with 11 bases between. The CDR3 DNA sequence: TGTGCCAGCAGTAAATTTGGGAACTCCTACAATGAGCAGTTCTTC. Translation: CASSKFGNSYNEQFF.

In this sample, this clonotype turned up a few times. The chain combines TRBV15 with TRBJ1-4; the D is unclear. The V gene lost 8 bases and the J gene lost 7 bases, with 20 bases spanning the gap. The CDR3 covers 15 residues. Per the germline V gene, CDR1 is LNHNV and CDR2 is YYDKDF (reference sequence). The CDR3 DNA reads TGTGCCACCGCCCAGCGTAGAGAGCCCAGTGAAAAACTGTTTTTT. Protein product: CATAQRREPSEKLFF.

This clonotype appeared a few times. This sequence joins TRBV20-1 and TRBJ2-4; TRBD1 matches 8 bases. The V gene end was trimmed by 0 bases and the J gene end by 15 bases; junction bases not matched to a gene: 4. Germline CDR1 reads DFQATT; CDR2 reads SNEGSKA (reference sequence). The CDR3 runs to 11 residues. The CDR3 DNA reads as TGCAGTGCTAGAGAGGTCGGACAGGGGTACTTC. Translating gives CSAREVGQGYF.

This clonotype came up many times. The chain recombines TRBV27 with TRBJ2-7; perhaps TRBD1 as D (5 bases). The germline V and J ends were trimmed by 4 bases and 6 bases, with 7 bases remaining between them. CDR1 MNHEY and CDR2 SMNVEV come from the germline V gene (reference sequence). This CDR3 region has 11 residues. For the CDR3, the DNA is TGTGCCAGCAGTTCAGGGATCGAGCAGTACTTC. Translated: CASSSGIEQYF.

This clonotype has a count of ten or more. The V call is TRBV20-1, the J call TRBJ2-1; D ambiguous. Trimming removed 0 bases at V and 5 bases at J, with 17 bases between. Germline V gene sequence: CDR1 DFQATT, CDR2 SNEGSKA (reference sequence). The CDR3 spans 16 residues. The CDR3 nucleotides read TGCAGTGCTAGAGATATGAAAACCCTCCAACACAATGAGCAGTTCTTC. Translation: CSARDMKTLQHNEQFF.

A few counts support this clonotype. CDR3 DNA sequence: TGTGCCACCAGCAGAGGTTATAGCGGAATCGCCTCCTACGAGCAGTACTTC. Protein: CATSRGYSGIASYEQYF. V and J are TRBV15 and TRBJ2-7; TRBD2 might be the D (6 bases). Germline CDR1 reads LNHNV; CDR2 reads YYDKDF (reference sequence). Between the trimmed V and J ends, which lost 1 base and 0 bases, there was a span of 16 bases. This CDR3 has 17 amino acids.

The chain combines TRBV19 with TRBJ1-1; D is uncertain. Trimming left V 3 bases short and J 0 bases short, with 8 bases between. Germline V gene sequence: CDR1 LNHDA, CDR2 SQIVND (reference sequence). The CDR3 is 14 amino acids. DNA of the CDR3: TGTGCCAGTAGTATTGGCAACTTGAACACTGAAGCTTTCTTT. Translation gives CASSIGNLNTEAFF.

This clonotype came up once. The J gene is TRBJ2-3, the V gene TRBV5-4; no clear D gene. The CDR3 is 18 amino acids. Germline CDR1 is SGHNT and CDR2 is YYREEE (reference sequence). V dropped 4 bases and J dropped 2 bases, with 23 bases sitting between them. This CDR3 is CASSPDLEWVPTTDTQYF. In DNA form, the CDR3 reads TGTGCCAGCAGCCCTGACCTTGAATGGGTCCCCACCACAGATACGCAGTATTTT.

In its sample, this clonotype was seen many times. The chain recombines TRBV5-1 with TRBJ2-7; tentative D call: TRBD2 (6 bases). Germline V gene data show CDR1 as SGHRS and CDR2 as YFSETQ. V lost 4 bases to trimming and J lost 2 bases, with 19 bases between them. The length of the CDR3 is 16 residues. The CDR3: CASSQMPGTSTYEQYF. The CDR3 nucleotides are TGCGCCAGCAGCCAGATGCCCGGGACTTCCACCTACGAGCAGTACTTC.

This clonotype has only a few counts. V gene TRBV6-1 combines with J gene TRBJ2-7; 8 nucleotides match TRBD1. Trimming at V came to 5 bases and at J to 6 bases, leaving 15 bases not matched to a gene. This CDR3 has 16 residues. Germline V gives CDR1 MNHNS, CDR2 SASEGT. The CDR3 nucleotides read TGTGCCAGCAGTAGGACAGGGATTCCCCCCATCGGCGAGCAGTACTTC. Translated: CASSRTGIPPIGEQYF.

At least ten counts were recorded for this clonotype. The rearrangement links TRBV29-1 to TRBJ2-1, with TRBD2 matching 8 bases. Germline V gives CDR1 SQVTM, CDR2 ANQGSEA. V was clipped by 6 bases and J by 0 bases; unmatched bases: 1. This CDR3 is built from 13 residues. This CDR3 reads CSVSGSSYNEQFF. CDR3 coding DNA: TGCAGCGTAAGCGGGAGCTCCTACAATGAGCAGTTCTTC.

This clonotype was seen ten or more times. The chain employs TRBV12-3 or TRBV12-4 and TRBJ2-1, with TRBD2 identical over 9 bases. V trimming: 5 bases; J trimming: 5 bases; junction bases outside the gene matches: 7. This CDR3 spans 15 amino acids. CDR3 in amino acids: CASSRPSGMDNEQFF. Written as DNA, the CDR3 is TGTGCCAGCAGTCGCCCTAGCGGGATGGACAATGAGCAGTTCTTC.

This clonotype occurred a few times. The V call is TRBV30, the J call TRBJ1-5, with D possibly matching TRBD1 (5 bases). Germline V gene sequence: CDR1 GTSNPN, CDR2 SVGIG (reference sequence). The CDR3 sequence is 14 residues long. V lost 2 bases and J lost 1, with 9 bases in between. The CDR3: CAWSWDGSNQPQHF. DNA of the CDR3: TGTGCCTGGAGTTGGGACGGGAGCAATCAGCCCCAGCATTTT.

This clonotype turned up a few times. The rearrangement joins TRBV12-3 or TRBV12-4 to TRBJ2-7, with 7 nucleotides matching TRBD1. V lost 1 base and J lost 2; bases outside the gene matches: 5. The CDR3 spans 15 residues. CDR3 nucleotides: TGTGCCAGCAGTTTAGGCCGACAGGGCCCCTACGAGCAGTACTTC. Translation gives CASSLGRQGPYEQYF.

This clonotype was detected ten times or more. The gene calls are TRBV18 and TRBJ1-2, with TRBD1 as a possible D gene (6 bases). Germline V CDR1 and CDR2: KGHSH, LQKENI. V was trimmed by 2 bases and J by 4 bases, leaving 14 bases between them. The CDR3 loop spans 15 amino acids. CDR3: CASSPTTGTSYGYTF. The CDR3 nucleotides are TGTGCCAGCTCACCAACCACCGGGACAAGCTATGGCTACACCTTC.

A few counts support this clonotype. The chain couples TRBV5-1 to TRBJ2-2; TRBD1 matches at 7 bases. Looked up from germline, CDR1 is SGHRS and CDR2 is YFSETQ. The V gene end was trimmed by 1 base and the J gene end by 1 base; junction bases not matched to a gene: 7. This CDR3 region has 17 residues. The CDR3 DNA follows: TGCGCCAGCAGCTTGCTCAGGGGGATTAGGAACACCGGGGAGCTGTTTTTT. Its translation is CASSLLRGIRNTGELFF.

V and J are TRBV7-9 and TRBJ1-5, with TRBD1 as a possible D gene (6 bases). CDR3 length: 16 residues. Germline V CDR1 and CDR2: SEHNR, FQNEAQ (reference sequence). Between the trimmed V and J ends, which lost 2 bases and 2 bases, there was a span of 13 bases. The chain's CDR3 is CASSLWGRGGNQPQHF. DNA for the CDR3: TGTGCCAGCAGCTTATGGGGCAGGGGAGGCAATCAGCCCCAGCATTTT.

This clonotype was observed at least ten times. The rearrangement links TRBV24-1 to TRBJ2-1; TRBD1 aligns across 12 bases. This CDR3 has 16 amino acids. J gave up 7 bases and V 2 bases, and 5 bases lay outside the gene matches. Looked up from germline, CDR1 is KGHDR and CDR2 is SFDVKD. CDR3 sequence: CATSDSPGQGANEQFF. In DNA form, the CDR3 reads TGTGCCACCAGTGATTCGCCGGGACAGGGGGCAAATGAGCAGTTCTTC.